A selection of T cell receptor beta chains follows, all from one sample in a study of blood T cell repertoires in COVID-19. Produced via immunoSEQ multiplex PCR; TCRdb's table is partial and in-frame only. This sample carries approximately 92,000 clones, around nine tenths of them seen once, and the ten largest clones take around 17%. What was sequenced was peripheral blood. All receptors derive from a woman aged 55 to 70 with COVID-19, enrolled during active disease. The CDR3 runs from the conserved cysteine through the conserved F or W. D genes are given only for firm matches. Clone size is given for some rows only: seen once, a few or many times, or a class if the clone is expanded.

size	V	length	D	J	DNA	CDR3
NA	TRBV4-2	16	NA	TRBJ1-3	TGTGCCAGCAGCCACAAACAGGGTTCCTCTGGAAACACCATATATTTT	CASSHKQGSSGNTIYF
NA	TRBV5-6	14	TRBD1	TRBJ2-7	TGTGCCAGCAGCTTCGGGACAGGGAACTACGAGCAGTACTTC	CASSFGTGNYEQYF
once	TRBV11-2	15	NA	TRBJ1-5	TGTGCCAGCAGCTTAGGCCCAGGGAAGGGTCAGCCCCAGCATTTT	CASSLGPGKGQPQHF
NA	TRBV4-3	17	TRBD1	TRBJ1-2	TGCGCCAGCAGCCAGGCTCCGACTGGACAGGGACCTTGGGGCTACACCTTC	CASSQAPTGQGPWGYTF
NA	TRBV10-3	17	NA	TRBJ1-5	TGTGCCATCAGTGAGTCGATAGGTATCTCCGCAGGTCAGCCCCAGCATTTT	CAISESIGISAGQPQHF
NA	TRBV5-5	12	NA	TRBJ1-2	TGTGCCAGCAGCTTGGTAGGCCAGGCCGTCGCCTTC	CASSLVGQAVAF
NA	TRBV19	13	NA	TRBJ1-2	TGTGCCACCCGCAGGGAAAGCCAGAGCGGCTACACCTTC	CATRRESQSGYTF
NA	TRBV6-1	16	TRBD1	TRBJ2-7	TGTGCCAGCAGTGAAGTGGGGACAGGGGGAATCTACGAGCAGTACTTC	CASSEVGTGGIYEQYF
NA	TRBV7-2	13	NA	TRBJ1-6	TGTGCCAGCAGCTCGAATAGTAATTCACCCCTCCACTTT	CASSSNSNSPLHF
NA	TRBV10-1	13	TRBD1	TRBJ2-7	TGCGCCAGCAGCCCGGACAGGGGGGCCGAGCAGTACTTC	CASSPDRGAEQYF
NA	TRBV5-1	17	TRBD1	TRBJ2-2	TGCGCCAGCCCATCTCTGGGGACAGGAGAAAACACCGGGGAGCTGTTTTTT	CASPSLGTGENTGELFF
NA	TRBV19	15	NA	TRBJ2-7	TGTGCCAGTAGTATAGTTTATGGCAGCTCCTACGAGCAGTACTTC	CASSIVYGSSYEQYF
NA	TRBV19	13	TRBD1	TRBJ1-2	TGTGCCAGTAGGGGGACAGGGGGAGAAGGCTACACCTTC	CASRGTGGEGYTF
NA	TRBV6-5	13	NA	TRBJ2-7	TGTGCCAGCAGGAAGGACAGCTCCTACGAGCAGTACTTC	CASRKDSSYEQYF
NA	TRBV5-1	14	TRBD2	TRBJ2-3	TGCGCCAGCAGCCTTCGGGGGGGCGTAGATACGCAGTATTTT	CASSLRGGVDTQYF
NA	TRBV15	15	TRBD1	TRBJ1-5	TGTGCCACCAGCAGACCGGGACAGGGCAATCAGCCCCAGCATTTT	CATSRPGQGNQPQHF
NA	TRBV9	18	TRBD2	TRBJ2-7	TGTGCCAGCAGCGTAGCTAGCGGGGGGGCGGTTGGTTCCTACGAGCAGTACTTC	CASSVASGGAVGSYEQYF
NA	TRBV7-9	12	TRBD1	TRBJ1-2	TGTGCCAGCAGCTGGGACAGCTATGGCTACACCTTC	CASSWDSYGYTF
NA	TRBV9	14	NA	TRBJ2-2	TGTGCCAGCAGCGTAGGAAGCCCCCCCGGGGAGCTGTTTTTT	CASSVGSPPGELFF
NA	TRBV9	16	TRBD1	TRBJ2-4	TGTGCCAGCAGCGAACAGGGGACGTGGGCCAAAAACATTCAGTACTTC	CASSEQGTWAKNIQYF
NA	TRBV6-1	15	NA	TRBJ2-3	TGTGCCAGCAGTGAATCGCCCGCGGTTCGATATACGCAGTATTTT	CASSESPAVRYTQYF
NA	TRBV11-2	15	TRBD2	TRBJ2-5	TGTGCCAGCAGCTTAGCTCGGACTAGCGTCGAGACCCAGTACTTC	CASSLARTSVETQYF
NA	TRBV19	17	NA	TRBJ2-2	TGTGCCAGTACGAGGAGCCGGGGAGCCATGAACACCGGGGAGCTGTTTTTT	CASTRSRGAMNTGELFF
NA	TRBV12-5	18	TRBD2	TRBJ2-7	TGTGCTAGTGGTTTGTCTCTGGGGCTAGCGGGCGTATCCTACGAGCAGTACTTC	CASGLSLGLAGVSYEQYF
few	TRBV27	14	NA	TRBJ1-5	TGTGCCAGCAGTTTATCGGGGGGGCGTCAGCCCCAGCATTTT	CASSLSGGRQPQHF
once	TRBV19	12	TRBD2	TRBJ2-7	TGTGCCACCCCGGGGGGGGCCTACGAGCAGTACTTC	CATPGGAYEQYF
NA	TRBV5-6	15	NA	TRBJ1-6	TGTGCCAGCAGCTTGTGGAGCTCCTATAATTCACCCCTCCACTTT	CASSLWSSYNSPLHF
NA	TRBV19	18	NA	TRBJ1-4	TGTGCCAGTAGTCCCCCCCTGGGGCTCTCTACGGTCCGTGAAAAACTGTTTTTT	CASSPPLGLSTVREKLFF
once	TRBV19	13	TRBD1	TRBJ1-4	TGTGCCAGTACAACAGGGGGCACTGAAAAACTGTTTTTT	CASTTGGTEKLFF
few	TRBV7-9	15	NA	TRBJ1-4	TGTGCCAGCAGCTTATACGAGTGGTCTAATGAAAAACTGTTTTTT	CASSLYEWSNEKLFF
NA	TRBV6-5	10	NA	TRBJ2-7	TGTGCCAGCGGGCGGGGTGAGCAGTACTTC	CASGRGEQYF
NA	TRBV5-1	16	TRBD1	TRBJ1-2	TGCGCCAGCAGAGGGGGCCCGCAGTCAACCCTCTATGGCTACACCTTC	CASRGGPQSTLYGYTF
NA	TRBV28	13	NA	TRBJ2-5	TGTGCCAGCAGCCGGACAGACCAAGAGACCCAGTACTTC	CASSRTDQETQYF
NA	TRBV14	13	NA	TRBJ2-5	TGTGCCAGCAGACCAAGGGGAAAAGAGACCCAGTACTTC	CASRPRGKETQYF
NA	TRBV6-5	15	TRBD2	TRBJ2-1	TGTGCCAGCACCCGTGATGCGGGGGGGCTCGATGAGCAGTTCTTC	CASTRDAGGLDEQFF
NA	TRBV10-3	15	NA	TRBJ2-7	TGTGCCATCAGTGAGGGCAGGCCCCTCTCCTACGAGCAGTACTTC	CAISEGRPLSYEQYF
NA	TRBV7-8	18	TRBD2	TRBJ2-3	TGTGCCAGCAGCTCCCTCTACCCTAGCGGGGCTAGCACAGATACGCAGTATTTT	CASSSLYPSGASTDTQYF
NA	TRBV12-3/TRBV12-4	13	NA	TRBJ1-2	TGTGCCAGCAGTTTTAGAGCTAACTATGGCTACACCTTC	CASSFRANYGYTF
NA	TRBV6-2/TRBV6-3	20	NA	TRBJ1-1	TGTGCCAGCAGCTTATGGTGGGTGGGGGGATCCGGGACGGTGAACACTGAAGCTTTCTTT	CASSLWWVGGSGTVNTEAFF
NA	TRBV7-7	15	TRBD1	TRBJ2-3	TGTGCTAGCAGCCAGGGGACAGGGCTTACAGATACGCAGTATTTT	CASSQGTGLTDTQYF
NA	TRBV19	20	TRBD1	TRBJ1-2	TGTGCCAGTAGTACTGGGAGGGACAGGGGGCGAACCTACCCTACTTATGGCTACACCTTC	CASSTGRDRGRTYPTYGYTF
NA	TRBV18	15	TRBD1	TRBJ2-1	TGTGCCAGCTCACCTGAGGGGACAGGGGAGGGTGAGCAGTTCTTC	CASSPEGTGEGEQFF
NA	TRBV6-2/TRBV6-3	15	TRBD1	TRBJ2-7	TGTGCCAGCAGTTCCCCCGGGACAGGGTTACACGAGCAGTACTTC	CASSSPGTGLHEQYF
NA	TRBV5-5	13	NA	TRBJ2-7	TGTGCCAGCAGGTCCGGGATGAACTACGAGCAGTACTTC	CASRSGMNYEQYF
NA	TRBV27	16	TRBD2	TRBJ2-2	TGTGCCAGCAGTTTCGCTACTAGCGGGGGGGTCGGGGAGCTGTTTTTT	CASSFATSGGVGELFF
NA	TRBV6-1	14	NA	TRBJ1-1	TGTGCCAGCAGTGAATGGGGGGAGGCGACTGAAGCTTTCTTT	CASSEWGEATEAFF
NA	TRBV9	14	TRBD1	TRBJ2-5	TGTGCCAGCAGCCGGGACAGCTCTCAAGAGACCCAGTACTTC	CASSRDSSQETQYF
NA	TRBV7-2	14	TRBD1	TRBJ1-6	TGTGCCAGCAGCCACGGACAGGGTGGGTCACCCCTCCACTTT	CASSHGQGGSPLHF
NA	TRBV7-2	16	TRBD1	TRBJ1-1	TGTGCCAGCAGCTTTGGGACAGGGAGGGTGAACACTGAAGCTTTCTTT	CASSFGTGRVNTEAFF
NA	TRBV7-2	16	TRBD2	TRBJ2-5	TGTGCCAGCAGCTTCACCGGGACTAACATTGAAGAGACCCAGTACTTC	CASSFTGTNIEETQYF
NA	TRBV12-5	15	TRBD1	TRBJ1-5	TGTGCTAGTGGTTTGGGGGACAGGGATGATCAGCCCCAGCATTTT	CASGLGDRDDQPQHF
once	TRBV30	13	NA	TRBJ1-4	TGTGCCTGGAGTGGACTGTTGAATGAAAAACTGTTTTTT	CAWSGLLNEKLFF
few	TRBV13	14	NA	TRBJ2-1	TGTGCCAGCAGCTTAGGGGTCCCGCGTGTTGAGCAGTTCTTC	CASSLGVPRVEQFF
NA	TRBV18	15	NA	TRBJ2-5	TGTGCCAGCTCACCAGCCCCAGGGGGGCAAGAGACCCAGTACTTC	CASSPAPGGQETQYF
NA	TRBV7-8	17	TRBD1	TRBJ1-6	TGTGCCAGCAGATTAACCCCCGGGACAGGGAATCGGGGGGCCCTCCACTTT	CASRLTPGTGNRGALHF
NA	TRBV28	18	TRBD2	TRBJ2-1	TGTGCCAGCCTTAAGGGTAGCGGGGGGGCTTCGGGTTACAATGAGCAGTTCTTC	CASLKGSGGASGYNEQFF
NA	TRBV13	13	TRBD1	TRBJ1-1	TGTGCCAGCACCCTTCAGGGGGGCACTGAAGCTTTCTTT	CASTLQGGTEAFF